This T cell receptor (beta chain) came from a study of cytomegalovirus exposure and HLA in healthy donors. The germline CDR1 and CDR2 sequences are MNHEY and SVGAGI. CDR3 length: 14 amino acids. V was clipped by 2 bases and J by 3 bases, with 10 bases between them. Measured with immunoSEQ multiplex PCR; TCRdb has only the in-frame clones, and not every one. Of approximately 97,000 clones listed, 85% to 95% were seen once; the top ten hold roughly 0.9%. Sequencing was performed on PBMCs. The TCR sequence derives from a woman aged 18-30 years in good health and CMV-seronegative. The J gene is TRBJ1-2, the V gene TRBV6-5; D call uncertain. The CDR3 DNA sequence: TGTGCCAGCAGTTACGACCGCCGGGACTATGGCTACACCTTC. This codes for CASSYDRRDYGYTF.